This is a list of T cell receptor beta chains from one sample in a study of cytomegalovirus exposure and HLA in healthy donors. The table came from immunoSEQ multiplex PCR; TCRdb's copy has only in-frame clones and leaves some out. The sample lists 63,000 or so clones; approximately 81% were seen once. Sample: PBMCs. The receptors were sampled from a woman in her 30s in good health and CMV-seropositive. Each CDR3 is given with its conserved first and last residue.

J | V | CDR3
TRBJ1-2 | TRBV6-1 | CASSMTGDYGYTF
TRBJ1-1 | TRBV20-1 | CSAPNLREAFF
TRBJ2-5 | TRBV28 | CASNLAGGSEGETQYF
TRBJ2-3 | TRBV6-5 | CASSYLSGRSTDTQYF
TRBJ1-1 | TRBV7-2 | CASSLGPSNTEAFF
TRBJ1-2 | TRBV18 | CASSPSEVRLYGYTF
TRBJ2-5 | TRBV6-1 | CASSWGLAGETQYF
TRBJ2-7 | TRBV28 | CASNSAELAGGREQYF
TRBJ1-5 | TRBV11-2 | CASSPYPGQGQYNQPQHF
TRBJ2-2 | TRBV29-1 | CSVERGYTGELFF
TRBJ2-1 | TRBV9 | CASSYRLGDNNEQFF
TRBJ1-4 | TRBV7-6 | CASSLGGRGLNEKLFF
TRBJ1-5 | TRBV7-2 | CASSLNRRSSNQPQHF
TRBJ1-2 | TRBV29-1 | CSVERALTPQSEGYTF
TRBJ2-5 | TRBV1 | CTSSAVEYQETQYF
TRBJ1-1 | TRBV6-5 | CASNPPGLPKAEAFF
TRBJ1-5 | TRBV6-6 | CASRTGQGESNQPQHF
TRBJ2-7 | TRBV25-1 | CASTRVGDRGSDEQYF
TRBJ1-1 | TRBV7-2 | CASSLQTGAGAEAFF
TRBJ1-5 | TRBV7-8 | CASSHIPLPQGNQPQHF
TRBJ2-1 | TRBV10-2 | CASSEGGREQFF
TRBJ2-6 | TRBV5-1 | CASSHGQFISGANVLTF
TRBJ2-1 | TRBV28 | CASSRLGAKKFF
TRBJ2-7 | TRBV4-1 | CASSQAPGQELKAQYF
TRBJ1-2 | TRBV7-9 | CASSRDRYYGYTF
TRBJ1-3 | TRBV6-1 | CASTEWGPGNTIYF
TRBJ1-1 | TRBV27 | CASSREGNTEAFF
TRBJ2-3 | TRBV27 | CASSLTGATDTQYF
TRBJ2-7 | TRBV20-1 | CSASRSYEQYF
TRBJ2-7 | TRBV13 | CASSGFSGGTREQYF
TRBJ1-5 | TRBV19 | CASSMLAGGQPQHF
TRBJ1-1 | TRBV11-3 | CASSTSQNTEAFF
TRBJ1-4 | TRBV5-1 | CASSLGRGGNEKLFF